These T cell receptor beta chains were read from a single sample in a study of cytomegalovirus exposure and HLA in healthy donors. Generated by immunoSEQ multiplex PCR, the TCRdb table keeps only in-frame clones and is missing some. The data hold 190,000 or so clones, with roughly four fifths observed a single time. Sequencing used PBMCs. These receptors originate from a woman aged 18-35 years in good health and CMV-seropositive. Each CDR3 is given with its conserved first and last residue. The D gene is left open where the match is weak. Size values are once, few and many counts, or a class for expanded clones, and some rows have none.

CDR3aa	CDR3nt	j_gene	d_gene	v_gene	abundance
CASSPYLAGGAGETQYF	TGTGCCAGCAGCCCTTATCTAGCGGGGGGGGCCGGGGAGACCCAGTACTTC	TRBJ2-5	TRBD2	TRBV4-2	.
CASSPNAIPRGTQYF	TGTGCCAGCAGTCCCAACGCTATACCCCGGGGGACCCAGTACTTC	TRBJ2-5	.	TRBV6-5	few
CASTPLQRGTEAFF	TGTGCCAGTACCCCACTCCAAAGGGGCACTGAAGCTTTCTTT	TRBJ1-1	.	TRBV19	.
CATREDRNSRKEQYF	TGTGCCACCAGGGAAGACAGGAACTCGCGAAAGGAGCAGTACTTC	TRBJ2-7	.	TRBV15	.
CAPAGTEAFF	TGTGCCCCGGCGGGGACTGAAGCTTTCTTT	TRBJ1-1	.	TRBV2	once
CASSPDGAALGNTIYF	TGCGCCAGCAGCCCGGATGGGGCAGCTCTTGGAAACACCATATATTTT	TRBJ1-3	.	TRBV5-1	.
CASSQGGQGYEQFF	TGTGCCAGCAGTCAAGGGGGACAGGGCTATGAGCAGTTCTTC	TRBJ2-1	TRBD1	TRBV6-5	.
CASSVAGGNSPLHF	TGTGCCAGCAGCGTAGCAGGGGGAAATTCACCCCTCCACTTT	TRBJ1-6	TRBD1	TRBV9	few
CASSLDRGRHEQYF	TGTGCCAGCAGCTTGGACAGGGGGCGACACGAGCAGTACTTC	TRBJ2-7	TRBD1	TRBV7-9	.
CASSVDPGRGETQYF	TGTGCCAGCAGCGTTGACCCAGGCCGGGGGGAGACCCAGTACTTC	TRBJ2-5	.	TRBV9	.
CASSVFQSNTGELFF	TGTGCCAGCAGCGTATTCCAGTCGAACACCGGGGAGCTGTTTTTT	TRBJ2-2	.	TRBV9	.
CANSGAGLHLVF	TGTGCCAACAGTGGAGCAGGCCTTCATCTCGTCTTT	TRBJ1-1	.	TRBV25-1	.
CASSLTYSYNEQFF	TGCGCCAGCAGCTTGACTTATTCCTACAATGAGCAGTTCTTC	TRBJ2-1	.	TRBV5-1	.
CASSSSHSGPTDNEQFF	TGTGCCAGCAGCTCCTCCCACAGCGGACCAACGGACAATGAGCAGTTCTTC	TRBJ2-1	.	TRBV13	.
CASSFELGQPQHF	TGTGCCAGCTCATTCGAGCTAGGACAGCCCCAGCATTTT	TRBJ1-5	.	TRBV18	.
CASSRDYQETQYF	TGTGCCAGCAGCCGGGACTACCAAGAGACCCAGTACTTC	TRBJ2-5	.	TRBV11-2	once
CASTASGTGANEQFF	TGTGCCAGCACCGCGAGCGGGACAGGGGCTAATGAGCAGTTCTTC	TRBJ2-1	TRBD1	TRBV11-2	.
CASRAKDGTADVGELFF	TGTGCCAGCAGGGCAAAAGACGGGACAGCGGATGTCGGGGAGCTGTTTTTT	TRBJ2-2	TRBD1	TRBV2	.
CSAPRPGTEGYTF	TGCAGCGCGCCTAGACCTGGGACAGAGGGCTACACCTTC	TRBJ1-2	TRBD1	TRBV29-1	.